The rows below give T cell receptor beta chains drawn from one sample of a study of shared clonotypes between healthy human individuals. Profiled with immunoSEQ multiplex PCR; TCRdb holds only in-frame clones, not every one. The sample lists about 96,000 clones; approximately 70% were seen once. The sequenced sample consisted of memory CD8+ T cells sorted from blood. The receptors derive from a man younger than 40 in good health. Each CDR3 is given without its conserved first and last residue. Fields, in order: CDR3 length, V gene, CDR3 protein.

>12|TRBV18
ASSPRGRTYEQY
>13|TRBV10-3
AISDWDRANTEAF
>12|TRBV5-4
ASRGFVSGDEQY
>14|TRBV7-9
ASSQVTGSGANVLT
>13|TRBV11-2
ASSFWGGHQETQY
>8|TRBV21-1
ASSPQDNS
>16|TRBV5-8
ASSPFGGTGFLVQPQH
>15|TRBV7-6
ASSQSNSGRNYNEQF
>12|TRBV7-4
ASSFLSRDQGAF
>13|TRBV5-6
ASSLLDRATDTQY
>14|TRBV10-2
ASSEPGTGMDQPQH
>12|TRBV28
ASSTVGAKETQY
>11|TRBV11-3
ASSLEAPNEQF
>16|TRBV7-2
ASSSRRTSGSQQETQY
>12|TRBV7-2
ASSLGQNNYGYT
>12|TRBV9
ASSVGDSSYEQY
>12|TRBV4-3
ASSQDGRGAAQY
>13|TRBV5-8
ASGGSWGANQPQH
>10|TRBV27
ASSPQGGEQF
>13|TRBV5-8
ASTASGTLGGELF
>13|TRBV29-1
SVVGTSVTYNEQF
>14|TRBV10-3
AISEPGLLSYNEQF
>10|TRBV29-1
SVELAQGTQY
>11|TRBV2
ASSVLPTGELF
>13|TRBV11-2
ASSSMTEPHYGYT
>15|TRBV7-8
ASSFGQVATSSDTQY
>15|TRBV14
ASSQDEYRIMNTEAF
>14|TRBV10-1
ASSEWPASEAYEQY
>13|TRBV5-1
ASSLTSGRINEQF
>9|TRBV28
AYGGYRGYT
>11|TRBV6-5
ASSYSDDTEAF
>14|TRBV19
ASTLGLAGFYNEQF
>14|TRBV27
ASSLSLAASTDTQY